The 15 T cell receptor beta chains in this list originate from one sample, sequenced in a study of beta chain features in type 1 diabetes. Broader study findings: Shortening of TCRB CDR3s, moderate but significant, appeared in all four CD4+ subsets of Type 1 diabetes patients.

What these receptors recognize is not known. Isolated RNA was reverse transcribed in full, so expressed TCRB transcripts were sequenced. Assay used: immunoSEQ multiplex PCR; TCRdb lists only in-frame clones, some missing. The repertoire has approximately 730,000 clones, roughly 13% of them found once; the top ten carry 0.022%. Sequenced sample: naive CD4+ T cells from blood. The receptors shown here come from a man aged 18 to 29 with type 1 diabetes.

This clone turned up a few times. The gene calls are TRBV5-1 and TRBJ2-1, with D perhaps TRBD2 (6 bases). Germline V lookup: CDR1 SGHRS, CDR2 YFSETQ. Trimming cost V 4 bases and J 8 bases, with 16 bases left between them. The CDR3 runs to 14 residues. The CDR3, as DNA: TGCGCCAGCAGCGTAGATCTAGGAGGGGATGAGCAGTTCTTC. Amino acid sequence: CASSVDLGGDEQFF.

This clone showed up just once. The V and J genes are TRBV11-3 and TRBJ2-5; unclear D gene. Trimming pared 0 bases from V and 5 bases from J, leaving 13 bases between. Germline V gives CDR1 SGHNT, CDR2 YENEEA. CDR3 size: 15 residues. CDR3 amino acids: CASSLDGATGETQYF. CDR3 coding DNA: TGTGCCAGCAGCTTAGATGGTGCTACTGGGGAGACCCAGTACTTC. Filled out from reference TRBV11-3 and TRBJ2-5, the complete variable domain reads EAGVVQSPRYKIIEKKQPVAFWCNPISGHNTLYWYLQNLGQGPELLIRYENEEAVDDSQLPKDRFSAERLKGVDSTLKIQPAELGDSAVYLCASSLDGATGETQYFGPGTRLLVL.

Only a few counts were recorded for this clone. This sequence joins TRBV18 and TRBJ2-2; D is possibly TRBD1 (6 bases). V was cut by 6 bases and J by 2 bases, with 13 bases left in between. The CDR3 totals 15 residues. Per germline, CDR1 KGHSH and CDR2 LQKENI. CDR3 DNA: TGTGCCAGCTCGGCCGGGACACCCAACACCGGGGAGCTGTTTTTT. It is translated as CASSAGTPNTGELFF.

The CDR3 DNA sequence: TGTGCCAGCAGTGCCTTGGCCGGGGAGCTGTTTTTT. Its protein product is CASSALAGELFF. V gene TRBV6-1 combines with J gene TRBJ2-2; D is uncertain. The CDR3 extends over 12 amino acids. Trimming shortened V by 4 bases and J by 6 bases, and 6 bases separated the two germline ends. Germline V gene sequence: CDR1 MNHNS, CDR2 SASEGT.

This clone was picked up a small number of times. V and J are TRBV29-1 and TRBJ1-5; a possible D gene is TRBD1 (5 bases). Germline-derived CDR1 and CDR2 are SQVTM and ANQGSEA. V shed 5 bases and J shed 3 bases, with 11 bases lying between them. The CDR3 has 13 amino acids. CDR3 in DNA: TGCAGCGTTCAGTCAGGGCTCAATCAGCCCCAGCATTTT. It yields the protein CSVQSGLNQPQHF.

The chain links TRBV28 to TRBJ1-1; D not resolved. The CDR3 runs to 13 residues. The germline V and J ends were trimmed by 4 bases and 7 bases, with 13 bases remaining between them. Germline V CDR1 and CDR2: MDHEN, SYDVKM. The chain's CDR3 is CASSSPARSEAFF. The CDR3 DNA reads TGTGCCAGCAGTTCCCCAGCTCGGAGTGAAGCTTTCTTT.

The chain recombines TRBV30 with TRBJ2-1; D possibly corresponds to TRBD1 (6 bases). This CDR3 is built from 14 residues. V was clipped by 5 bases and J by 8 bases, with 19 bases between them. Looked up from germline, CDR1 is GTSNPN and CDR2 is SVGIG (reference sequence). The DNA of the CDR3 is TGTGCCTGGGGGAAGGCTCAGGGGTGGGATGAGCAGTTCTTC. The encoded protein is CAWGKAQGWDEQFF.

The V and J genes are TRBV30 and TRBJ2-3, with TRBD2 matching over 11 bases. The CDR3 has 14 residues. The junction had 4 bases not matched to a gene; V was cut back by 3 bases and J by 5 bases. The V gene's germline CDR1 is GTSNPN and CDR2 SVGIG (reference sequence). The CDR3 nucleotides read TGTGCCTGGAGGCCGGGACTAGCGGTAGATACGCAGTATTTT. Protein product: CAWRPGLAVDTQYF.

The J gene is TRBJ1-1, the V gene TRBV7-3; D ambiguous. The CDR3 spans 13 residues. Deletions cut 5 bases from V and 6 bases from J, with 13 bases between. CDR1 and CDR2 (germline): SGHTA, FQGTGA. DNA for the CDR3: TGTGCCAGCAGCGTGCAGGAAGAGGCTGAAGCTTTCTTT. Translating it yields CASSVQEEAEAFF.

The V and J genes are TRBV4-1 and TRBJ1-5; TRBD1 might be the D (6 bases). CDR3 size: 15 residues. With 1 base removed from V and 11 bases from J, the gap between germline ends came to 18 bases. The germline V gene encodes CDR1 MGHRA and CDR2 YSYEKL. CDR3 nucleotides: TGCGCCAGCAGCCAAGGGCTGACAGGCCAGGGGTCCCAGCATTTT. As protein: CASSQGLTGQGSQHF.

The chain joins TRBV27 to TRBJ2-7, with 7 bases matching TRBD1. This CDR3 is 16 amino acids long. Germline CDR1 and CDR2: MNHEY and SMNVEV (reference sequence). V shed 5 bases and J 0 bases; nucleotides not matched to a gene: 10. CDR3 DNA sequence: TGTGCCAGCAGTCTACATACGGACAGGTCCTCCTACGAGCAGTACTTC. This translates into CASSLHTDRSSYEQYF.

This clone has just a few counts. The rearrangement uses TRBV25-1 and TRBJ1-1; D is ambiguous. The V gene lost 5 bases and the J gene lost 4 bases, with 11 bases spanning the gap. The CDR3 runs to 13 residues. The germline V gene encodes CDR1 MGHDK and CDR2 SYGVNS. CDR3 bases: TGTGCCAGCAGTCCCTACTCTAGCACTGAAGCTTTCTTT. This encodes CASSPYSSTEAFF.

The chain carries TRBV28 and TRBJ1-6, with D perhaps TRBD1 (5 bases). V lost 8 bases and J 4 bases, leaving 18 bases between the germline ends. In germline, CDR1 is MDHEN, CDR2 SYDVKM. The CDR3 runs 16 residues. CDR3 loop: CASHGSGRGYNSPLHF. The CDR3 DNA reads TGTGCCAGCCACGGGAGCGGGAGGGGATATAATTCACCCCTCCACTTT.

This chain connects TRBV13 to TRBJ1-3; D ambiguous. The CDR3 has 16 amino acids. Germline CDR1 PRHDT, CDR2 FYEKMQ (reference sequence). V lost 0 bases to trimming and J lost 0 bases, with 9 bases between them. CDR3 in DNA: TGTGCCAGCAGCTTAGGCGAGAACCTCTCTGGAAACACCATATATTTT. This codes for CASSLGENLSGNTIYF.

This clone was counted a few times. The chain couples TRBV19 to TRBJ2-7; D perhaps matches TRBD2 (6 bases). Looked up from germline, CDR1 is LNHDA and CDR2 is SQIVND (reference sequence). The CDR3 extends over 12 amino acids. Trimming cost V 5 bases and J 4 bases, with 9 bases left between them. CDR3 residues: CASSGRWYEQYF. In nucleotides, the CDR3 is TGTGCCAGTAGTGGGAGGTGGTACGAGCAGTACTTC. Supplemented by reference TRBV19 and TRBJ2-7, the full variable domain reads DGGITQSPKYLFRKEGQNVTLSCEQNLNHDAMYWYRQDPGQGLRLIYYSQIVNDFQKGDIAEGYSVSREKKESFPLTVTSAQKNPTAFYLCASSGRWYEQYFGPGTRLTVT.